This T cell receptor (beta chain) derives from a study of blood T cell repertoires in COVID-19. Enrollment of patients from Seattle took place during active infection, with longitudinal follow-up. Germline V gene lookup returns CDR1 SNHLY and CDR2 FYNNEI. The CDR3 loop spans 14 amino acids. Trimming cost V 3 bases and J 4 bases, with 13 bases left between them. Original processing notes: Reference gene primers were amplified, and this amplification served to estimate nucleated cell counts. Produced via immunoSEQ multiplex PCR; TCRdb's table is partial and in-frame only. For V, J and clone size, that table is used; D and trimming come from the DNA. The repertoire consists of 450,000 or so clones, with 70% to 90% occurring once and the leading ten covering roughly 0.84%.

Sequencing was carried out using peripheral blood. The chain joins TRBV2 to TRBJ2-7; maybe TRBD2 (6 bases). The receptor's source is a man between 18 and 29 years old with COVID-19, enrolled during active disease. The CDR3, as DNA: TGTGCCAGCAGTGACGCGGGGACTTTATACGAGCAGTACTTC. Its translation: CASSDAGTLYEQYF.